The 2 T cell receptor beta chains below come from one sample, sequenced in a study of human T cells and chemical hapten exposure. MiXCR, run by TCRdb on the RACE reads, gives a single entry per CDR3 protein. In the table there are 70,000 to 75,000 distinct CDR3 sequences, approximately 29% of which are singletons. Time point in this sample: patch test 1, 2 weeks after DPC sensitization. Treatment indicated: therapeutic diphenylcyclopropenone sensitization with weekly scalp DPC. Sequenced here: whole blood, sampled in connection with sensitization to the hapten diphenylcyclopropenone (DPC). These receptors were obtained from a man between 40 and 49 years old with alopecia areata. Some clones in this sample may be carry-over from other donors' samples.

The DNA of the CDR3 is TGTGCCAGCAGCCCCGGGACCACCTCAAATACGCAGTATTTT. It encodes CASSPGTTSNTQYF. V gene TRBV11-2 combines with J gene TRBJ2-3; D might be TRBD1 or TRBD2, each matching 5 bases. The CDR3 runs 14 residues. The germline V and J ends were trimmed by 5 bases and 7 bases, with 16 bases remaining between them. CDR1 is SGHAT and CDR2 is FQNNGV in the germline V gene.

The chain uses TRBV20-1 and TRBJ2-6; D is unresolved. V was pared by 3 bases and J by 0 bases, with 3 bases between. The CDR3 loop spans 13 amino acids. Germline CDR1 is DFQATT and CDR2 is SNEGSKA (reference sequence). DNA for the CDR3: TGCAGTGCTAGGTACTCTGGGGCCAACGTCCTGACTTTC. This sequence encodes CSARYSGANVLTF.